This T cell receptor (beta chain) was sequenced for a study of T cells after yellow fever vaccination. Study-level background: SMART-Seq v4 Ultra Low Input prepared the low-cell-number fractions. Study-wide results and caveats: Peaking faster, on day 5 versus 15, the secondary response was nonetheless weaker. Clonotype sharing between CD4 and CD8 compartments was small.

Germline values: CDR1 SGHRS, CDR2 YFSETQ. The CDR3 runs to 16 residues. Trimming took off 4 bases at V and 6 bases at J, with 22 bases between the two ends. Notes on this clonotype: The antigen remains undetermined.

Generation of TCR cDNA used 5'RACE template switching (which added a universal primer site and UMIs). TCRdb independently ran MiXCR on the 5' RACE reads; one entry per CDR3 protein. The data show 250,000 to 300,000 distinct CDR3 sequences, 10% to 15% seen once. The material sequenced was CD4+ T cells sorted from PBMCs, taken 45 days after the yellow fever booster vaccination. This chain connects TRBV5-1 to TRBJ2-5; D gene unclear. This clonotype was sampled from a young man who received the YFV17D yellow fever vaccine. DNA of the CDR3: TGCGCCAGCAGCCCCACCTCGGGCCCTGATGGGCAGACCCAGTACTTC. Amino acid sequence: CASSPTSGPDGQTQYF. Full variable domain (outside the CDR3, taken from reference TRBV5-1 and TRBJ2-5): KAGVTQTPRYLIKTRGQQVTLSCSPISGHRSVSWYQQTPGQGLQFLFEYFSETQRNKGNFPGRFSGRQFSNSRSEMNVSTLELGDSALYLCASSPTSGPDGQTQYFGPGTRLLVL.